The 26 T cell receptor beta chains below come from one sample, sequenced in a study of early T cells in non-severe SARS-CoV-2 infection. TCRdb independently ran MiXCR on the 5' RACE reads; one entry per CDR3 protein. The profile shows more than 90,000 distinct CDR3 sequences, roughly 13% of them singletons. The material sequenced was whole blood. Source of these receptors: an adult who was a healthcare worker with PCR-confirmed SARS-CoV-2 infection or an uninfected control (not recorded which).

This clonotype was found many times. The J gene is TRBJ2-1, the V gene TRBV20-1, with D tentatively TRBD2 (5 bases). The CDR3 covers 14 residues. V lost 6 bases and J 4 bases, leaving 16 bases between the germline ends. CDR1 and CDR2 from the germline V gene are DFQATT and SNEGSKA (reference sequence). In DNA, the CDR3 is TGCAGTGCGCTGGACTGGATGATGTACAATGAGCAGTTCTTC. Translation: CSALDWMMYNEQFF.

The rearrangement links TRBV7-2 to TRBJ1-3; D call uncertain. The CDR3 spans 15 residues. V lost 5 bases, J lost 0 bases, and 11 bases lay in between. CDR1 is SGHTA and CDR2 is FQGNSA in the germline V gene. Here the CDR3 reads CASSPPRPSGNTIYF. CDR3 coding DNA: TGTGCCAGCAGCCCCCCCCGACCCTCTGGAAACACCATATATTTT.

This clonotype was seen more than once but under ten times. The CDR3: CASSQDADGPAVDNEQFF. The CDR3 nucleotides read TGCGCCAGCAGCCAAGATGCGGACGGGCCAGCGGTGGACAATGAGCAGTTCTTC. The J gene is TRBJ2-1, the V gene TRBV4-1; possible D gene TRBD2, 5 bases. The CDR3 sequence is 18 residues long. V dropped 0 bases and J dropped 5 bases, with 20 bases sitting between them. Germline CDR1 is MGHRA and CDR2 is YSYEKL.

This clonotype was recorded at least ten times. The chain is built from TRBV15 and TRBJ1-2; D call uncertain. CDR3 length: 14 residues. The ends were cut back, 0 bases at V and 2 bases at J, with 7 bases in the middle. Germline CDR1 LNHNV, CDR2 YYDKDF (reference sequence). CDR3 amino acids: CATSRDNLNYGYTF. In DNA, the CDR3 is TGTGCCACCAGCAGAGATAACCTAAACTATGGCTACACCTTC.

The chain recombines TRBV20-1 with TRBJ1-1, with a possible D match to TRBD1 (5 bases). The V gene lost 7 bases and the J gene lost 1 base, with 10 bases spanning the gap. The CDR3 consists of 12 residues. Germline lookup yields CDR1 DFQATT and CDR2 SNEGSKA (reference sequence). In DNA form, the CDR3 reads TGCAGTGAGAGCCAGGGGAACACTGAAGCTTTCTTT. Translating gives CSESQGNTEAFF.

This clonotype occurred a few times. The rearrangement links TRBV5-4 to TRBJ2-2; the match to TRBD2 covers 10 bases. After removal of 3 bases from V and 1 base from J, the junction contained 3 bases not matched to a gene. In germline, CDR1 is SGHNT, CDR2 YYREEE (reference sequence). This CDR3 comprises 16 residues. As DNA, the CDR3 is TGTGCCAGCAGCTCCCTAGCGGGGGTGAACACCGGGGAGCTGTTTTTT. It yields the protein CASSSLAGVNTGELFF.

This clonotype showed up just a few times. The chain recombines TRBV11-2 with TRBJ2-7, with D unclear. Germline CDR1 reads SGHAT; CDR2 reads FQNNGV. The CDR3 runs to 11 residues. The V end lost 5 bases, the J end lost 7 bases, and 9 bases lay between the germline ends. The CDR3: CASSLSWEQYF. DNA of the CDR3: TGTGCCAGCAGCCTCTCCTGGGAGCAGTACTTC.

This chain links TRBV4-2 with TRBJ1-5, with a tentative D call TRBD1 (6 bases). V lost 0 bases and J lost 3, with 9 bases in between. This CDR3 spans 15 amino acids. Germline V gene lookup returns CDR1 LGHNA and CDR2 YNFKEQ. CDR3 amino acids: CASSQEAGVNQPQHF. In nucleotides, the CDR3 is TGTGCCAGCAGCCAAGAGGCAGGGGTCAATCAGCCCCAGCATTTT.

This clonotype has at least ten counts. CDR3 bases: TGTGCCAGCAGCCCGCATAACACCGGGGAGCTGTTTTTT. It encodes CASSPHNTGELFF. The chain is built from TRBV9 and TRBJ2-2; no clear D gene. Germline V gene data show CDR1 as SGDLS and CDR2 as YYNGEE. The V end lost 4 bases, the J end lost 2 bases, and 6 bases lay between the germline ends. This CDR3 region has 13 residues.

This clonotype showed up just a few times. The V gene is TRBV7-6, the J gene TRBJ2-1; TRBD2 matches 10 bases. V gave up 0 bases and J gave up 10 bases; unmatched junction bases: 9. This CDR3 contains 16 residues. Germline CDR1 is SGHVS and CDR2 is FNYEAQ. CDR3 sequence reads: CASSLAEVSGGSEQFF. The CDR3 DNA reads TGTGCCAGCAGCTTAGCGGAGGTTAGCGGGGGGTCCGAGCAGTTCTTC.

This clonotype was found many times. The rearrangement uses TRBV21-1 and TRBJ2-1; TRBD1, as called in the table, went unchecked against the DNA. TRBV21-1 is a known pseudogene. CDR3 size: 17 residues. CDR3 protein: CASSNAKGERLPNEQFF. The CDR3 coding sequence is TGTGCCAGCAGCAACGCAAAGGGGGAAAGATTACCCAATGAGCAGTTCTTC.

V usage is TRBV3-1 and J usage is TRBJ2-2, with 9 positions matching TRBD1. The V gene end was trimmed by 3 bases and the J gene end by 4 bases; junction bases not matched to a gene: 9. Germline V lookup: CDR1 LGHDT, CDR2 YNNKEL (reference sequence). CDR3 size: 17 residues. CDR3 DNA: TGTGCCAGCAGCCACATTACAGGGGGCGCCGTCACCGGGGAGCTGTTTTTT. It specifies CASSHITGGAVTGELFF.

This clonotype has at least ten counts. A read error may produce the germline difference seen at one junction end. V and J are TRBV28 and TRBJ2-5; no definite D call. The CDR3 covers 14 residues. The V gene's germline CDR1 is MDHEN and CDR2 SYDVKM. The CDR3 nucleotides read TGTGCCAGCGTCCTTAGTGGACGCCAAGAGGCCCAGTACTTC. Encoded protein: CASVLSGRQEAQYF.

This clonotype has only a few counts. The rearrangement links TRBV11-2 to TRBJ2-7; maybe TRBD1 (6 bases). Germline V gives CDR1 SGHAT, CDR2 FQNNGV. Trimming took 2 bases from V and 4 from J, leaving 12 bases between them. The length of the CDR3 is 14 residues. The CDR3 DNA follows: TGTGCCAGCAGCTTATCGCCAGGGGCGTACGAGCAGTACTTC. Encoded protein: CASSLSPGAYEQYF.

Only a few counts were recorded for this clonotype. The rearrangement links TRBV20-1 to TRBJ2-7, with 8 bases aligning to TRBD1. After removal of 5 bases from V and 7 bases from J, the junction contained 19 bases not matched to a gene. The germline CDR1 and CDR2 sequences are DFQATT and SNEGSKA (reference sequence). The CDR3 length is 16 residues. CDR3 sequence reads: CSAVIPGQALSREQYF. CDR3 nucleotide sequence: TGCAGTGCTGTTATCCCGGGACAGGCATTGTCTAGGGAGCAGTACTTC.

This clonotype has a count of ten or more. The chain combines TRBV6-6 with TRBJ1-2; D is undetermined. The CDR3 loop spans 13 amino acids. Trimming stripped 0 bases from V and 7 bases from J, with 9 bases between. Looked up from germline, CDR1 is MNHNY and CDR2 is SVGAGI (reference sequence). Here the CDR3 DNA reads TGTGCCAGCAGTTACTCAGGGCCTCCTGGCTACACCTTC. Protein: CASSYSGPPGYTF.

The sample holds one count of this clonotype. This chain connects TRBV6-5 to TRBJ2-1, with D maybe TRBD2 (5 bases). This CDR3 has 13 residues. The germline V and J ends were trimmed by 7 bases and 7 bases, with 14 bases remaining between them. The germline V gene has CDR1 MNHEY and CDR2 SVGAGI. The CDR3 DNA is TGTGCCAGCAACGAGGGCCGGAAGAATGAGCAGTTCTTC. Translation: CASNEGRKNEQFF.

Worth noting for this clonotype: A much more abundant neighbour one base away suggests this may be a read error. This chain connects TRBV7-8 to TRBJ2-4, with D perhaps TRBD2 (6 bases). V lost 1 base and J 7 bases, leaving 23 bases between the germline ends. The CDR3 extends over 18 amino acids. Looked up from germline, CDR1 is SGHVS and CDR2 is FQNEAQ. As DNA, the CDR3 is TGTGCCAGCAGCTTAGGGGGTGGTCCGCAGACTAGGGGTAACATTCAGTACTTC. It is translated as CASSLGGGPQTRGNIQYF.

There are many counts of this clonotype. The chain joins TRBV29-1 to TRBJ1-1; unclear D gene. V was clipped by 0 bases and J by 4 bases, with 15 bases between them. CDR1 and CDR2 (germline): SQVTM, ANQGSEA. The CDR3 runs 15 residues. DNA of the CDR3: TGCAGCGTTGAAGACGTCGGGGTGGAGGGCACTGAAGCTTTCTTT. It encodes CSVEDVGVEGTEAFF. Filled out from reference TRBV29-1 and TRBJ1-1, the complete variable domain reads SAVISQKPSRDICQRGTSLTIQCQVDSQVTMMFWYRQQPGQSLTLIATANQGSEATYESGFVIDKFPISRPNLTFSTLTVSNMSPEDSSIYLCSVEDVGVEGTEAFFGQGTRLTVV.

The chain uses TRBV10-2 and TRBJ1-2; 9 positions match TRBD1. V was pared by 8 bases and J by 4 bases, with 2 bases of the junction left unmatched. Per the germline V gene, CDR1 is WSHSY and CDR2 is SAAADI. The CDR3 has 12 residues. The CDR3 DNA sequence: TGCGCCAGCTCGGGACAGGGCTATGGCTACACCTTC. It translates to CASSGQGYGYTF.

The table lists this clonotype with many counts. V is TRBV7-9 and J is TRBJ1-1; D is possibly TRBD1 (5 bases). V was cut by 2 bases and J by 2 bases, with 9 bases left in between. This CDR3 has 14 residues. The germline V gene has CDR1 SEHNR and CDR2 FQNEAQ (reference sequence). The CDR3 region has the DNA TGTGCCAGCAGCTTATCCAGGGTCAACACTGAAGCTTTCTTT. Translation gives CASSLSRVNTEAFF.

At least ten counts were recorded for this clonotype. The chain employs TRBV4-1 and TRBJ2-3, with D perhaps being TRBD1 or TRBD2 (6 bases each). The CDR3 consists of 15 residues. The germline V gene encodes CDR1 MGHRA and CDR2 YSYEKL. Trimming pared 4 bases from V and 5 bases from J, leaving 16 bases between. In nucleotides, the CDR3 is TGCGCCAGCAGCCCCAAGGGGGGCCTCGTAGATACGCAGTATTTT. Protein: CASSPKGGLVDTQYF.

The chain is built from TRBV7-2 and TRBJ2-1, with 10 bases lining up with TRBD2. Per germline, CDR1 SGHTA and CDR2 FQGNSA. This CDR3 has 13 residues. Trimming at V came to 5 bases and at J to 10 bases, leaving 5 bases not matched to a gene. The CDR3 here is CASSKRGGLEQFF. The CDR3 region has the DNA TGTGCCAGCAGCAAGCGGGGGGGCTTAGAGCAGTTCTTC.

This clonotype was recorded many times. V usage is TRBV3-1 and J usage is TRBJ1-2, with TRBD1 identical over 7 bases. V shed 0 bases, J shed 2 bases, and the junction held 6 bases outside the gene matches. CDR1 LGHDT and CDR2 YNNKEL come from the germline V gene (reference sequence). This CDR3 region has 16 residues. CDR3 sequence: CASSQDYPDRNYGYTF. In DNA form, the CDR3 reads TGTGCCAGCAGCCAAGATTACCCGGACAGGAACTATGGCTACACCTTC.

This clonotype has at least ten counts. The chain employs TRBV29-1 and TRBJ1-2, with TRBD1 identical over 11 bases. Germline CDR1 is SQVTM and CDR2 is ANQGSEA. The CDR3 is 12 residues long. Trimming removed 7 bases from V and 5 bases from J; junction bases left unmatched: 3. This chain's CDR3 is CSAGTGGYGYTF. The CDR3, as DNA: TGCAGCGCCGGGACAGGGGGATATGGCTACACCTTC.

V is TRBV5-6 and J is TRBJ1-1; D not certain. V gave up 0 bases and J gave up 5 bases, with 17 bases separating them. Germline assignment: CDR1 SGHDT and CDR2 YYEEEE. The CDR3 has 16 amino acids. Here the CDR3 DNA reads TGTGCCAGCAGCTTGGCGGGTTGGAAGGGTTGGACTGAAGCTTTCTTT. This codes for CASSLAGWKGWTEAFF.